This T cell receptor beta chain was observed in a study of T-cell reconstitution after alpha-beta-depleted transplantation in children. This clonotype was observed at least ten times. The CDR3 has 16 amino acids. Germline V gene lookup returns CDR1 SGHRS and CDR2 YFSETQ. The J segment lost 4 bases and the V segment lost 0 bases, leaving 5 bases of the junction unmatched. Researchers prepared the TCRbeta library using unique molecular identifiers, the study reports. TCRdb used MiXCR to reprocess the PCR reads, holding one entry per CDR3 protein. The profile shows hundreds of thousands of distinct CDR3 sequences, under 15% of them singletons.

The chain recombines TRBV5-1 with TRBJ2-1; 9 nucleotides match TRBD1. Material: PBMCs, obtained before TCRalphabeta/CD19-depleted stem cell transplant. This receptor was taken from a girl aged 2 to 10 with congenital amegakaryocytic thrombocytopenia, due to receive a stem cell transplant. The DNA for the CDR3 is TGCGCCAGCAGCTTGGAGGACAGGGGAAGATACAATGAGCAGTTCTTC. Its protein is CASSLEDRGRYNEQFF.